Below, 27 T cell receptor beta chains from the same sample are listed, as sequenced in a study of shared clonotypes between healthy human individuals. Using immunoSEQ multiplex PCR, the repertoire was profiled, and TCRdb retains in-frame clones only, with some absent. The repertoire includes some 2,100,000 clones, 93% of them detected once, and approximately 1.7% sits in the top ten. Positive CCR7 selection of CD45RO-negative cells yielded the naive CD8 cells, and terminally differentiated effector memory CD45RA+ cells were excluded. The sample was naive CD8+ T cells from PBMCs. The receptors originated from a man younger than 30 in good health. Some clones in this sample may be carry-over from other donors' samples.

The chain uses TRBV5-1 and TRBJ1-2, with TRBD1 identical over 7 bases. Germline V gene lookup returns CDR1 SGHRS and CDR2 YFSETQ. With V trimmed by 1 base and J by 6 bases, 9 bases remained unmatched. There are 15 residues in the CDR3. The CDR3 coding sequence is TGCGCCAGCAGCTTGACCCAGGGGGGGAAGGATGGCTACACCTTC. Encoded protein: CASSLTQGGKDGYTF.

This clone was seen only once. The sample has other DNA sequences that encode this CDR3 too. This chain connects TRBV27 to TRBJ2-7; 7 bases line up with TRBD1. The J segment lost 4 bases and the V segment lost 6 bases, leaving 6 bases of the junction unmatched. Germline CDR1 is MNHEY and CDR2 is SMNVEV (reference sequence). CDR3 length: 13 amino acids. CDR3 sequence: CASSLGTAYEQYF. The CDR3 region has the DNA TGTGCCAGCAGCCTCGGGACAGCATACGAGCAGTACTTC.

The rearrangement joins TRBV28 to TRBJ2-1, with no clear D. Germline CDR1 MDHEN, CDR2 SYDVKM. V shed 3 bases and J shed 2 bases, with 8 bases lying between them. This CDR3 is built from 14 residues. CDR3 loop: CASSLMAPYNEQFF. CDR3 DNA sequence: TGTGCCAGCAGTTTGATGGCCCCCTACAATGAGCAGTTCTTC.

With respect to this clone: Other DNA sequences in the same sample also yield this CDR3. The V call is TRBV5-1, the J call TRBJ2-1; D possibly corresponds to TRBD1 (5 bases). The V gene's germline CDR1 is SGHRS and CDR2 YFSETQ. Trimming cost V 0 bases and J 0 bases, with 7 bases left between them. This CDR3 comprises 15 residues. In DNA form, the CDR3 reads TGCGCCAGCAGCTTGGGGGGCAGCTCCTACAATGAGCAGTTCTTC. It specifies CASSLGGSSYNEQFF.

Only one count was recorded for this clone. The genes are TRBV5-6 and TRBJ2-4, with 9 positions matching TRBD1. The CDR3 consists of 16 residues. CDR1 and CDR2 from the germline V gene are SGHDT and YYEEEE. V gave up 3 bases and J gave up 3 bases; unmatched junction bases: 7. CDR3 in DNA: TGTGCCAGCAGCTCGACAGGGGGAGAGGACAAAAACATTCAGTACTTC. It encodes CASSSTGGEDKNIQYF.

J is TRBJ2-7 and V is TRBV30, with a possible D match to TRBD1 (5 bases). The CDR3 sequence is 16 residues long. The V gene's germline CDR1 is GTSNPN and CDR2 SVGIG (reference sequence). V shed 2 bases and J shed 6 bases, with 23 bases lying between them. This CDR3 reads CAWSQRQPPFPCEQYF. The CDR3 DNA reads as TGTGCCTGGAGTCAGAGACAGCCCCCTTTTCCATGCGAGCAGTACTTC.

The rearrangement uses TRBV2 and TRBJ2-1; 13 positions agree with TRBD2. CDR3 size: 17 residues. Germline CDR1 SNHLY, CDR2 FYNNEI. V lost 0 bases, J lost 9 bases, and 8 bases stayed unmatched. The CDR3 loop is CASSEAGGLAGVREQFF. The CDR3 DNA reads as TGTGCCAGCAGTGAAGCCGGAGGACTAGCGGGAGTACGTGAGCAGTTCTTC.

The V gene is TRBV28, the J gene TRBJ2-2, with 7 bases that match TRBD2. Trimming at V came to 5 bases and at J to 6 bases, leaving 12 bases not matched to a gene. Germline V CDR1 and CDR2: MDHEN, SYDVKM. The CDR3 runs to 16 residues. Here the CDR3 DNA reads TGTGCCAGCAGTCCCACCGGGCAGGGAGGGGCCGGGGAGCTGTTTTTT. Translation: CASSPTGQGGAGELFF.

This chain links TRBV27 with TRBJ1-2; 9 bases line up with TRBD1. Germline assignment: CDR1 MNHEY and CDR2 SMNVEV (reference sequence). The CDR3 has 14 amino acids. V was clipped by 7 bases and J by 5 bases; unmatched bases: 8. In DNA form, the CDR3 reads TGTGCCAGCACTACGACAGGGGGGTTGTATGGCTACACCTTC. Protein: CASTTTGGLYGYTF.

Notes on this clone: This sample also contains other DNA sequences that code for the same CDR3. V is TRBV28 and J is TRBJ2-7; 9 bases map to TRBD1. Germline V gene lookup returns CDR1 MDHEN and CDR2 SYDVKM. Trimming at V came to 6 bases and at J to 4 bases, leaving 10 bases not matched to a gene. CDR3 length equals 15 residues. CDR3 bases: TGTGCCAGCAGCCCCTCGGGACAGGGCGGTTACGAGCAGTACTTC. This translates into CASSPSGQGGYEQYF.

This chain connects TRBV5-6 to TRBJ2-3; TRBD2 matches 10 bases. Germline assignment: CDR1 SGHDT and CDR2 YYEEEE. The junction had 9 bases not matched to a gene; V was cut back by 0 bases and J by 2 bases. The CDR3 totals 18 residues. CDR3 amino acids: CASSLGAGGPVPTDTQYF. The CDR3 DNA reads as TGTGCCAGCAGCTTGGGAGCGGGAGGGCCGGTCCCCACAGATACGCAGTATTTT.

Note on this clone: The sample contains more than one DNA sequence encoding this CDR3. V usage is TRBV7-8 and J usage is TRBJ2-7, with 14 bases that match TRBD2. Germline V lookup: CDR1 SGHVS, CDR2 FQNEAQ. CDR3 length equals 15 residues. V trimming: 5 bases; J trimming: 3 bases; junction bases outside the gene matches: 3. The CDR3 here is CASSPGLAGGYEQYF. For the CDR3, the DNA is TGTGCCAGCAGCCCAGGACTAGCGGGAGGCTACGAGCAGTACTTC.

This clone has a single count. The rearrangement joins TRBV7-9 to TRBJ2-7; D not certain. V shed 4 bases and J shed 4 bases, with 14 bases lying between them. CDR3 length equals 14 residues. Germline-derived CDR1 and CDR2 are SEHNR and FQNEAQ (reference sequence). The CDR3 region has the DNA TGTGCCAGCAGCTCCTATTCCGAGAATTACGAGCAGTACTTC. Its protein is CASSSYSENYEQYF.

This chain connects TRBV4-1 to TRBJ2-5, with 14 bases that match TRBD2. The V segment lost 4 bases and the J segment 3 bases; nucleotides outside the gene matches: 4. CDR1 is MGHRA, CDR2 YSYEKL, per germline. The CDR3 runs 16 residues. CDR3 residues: CASSPVTSGREETQYF. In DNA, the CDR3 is TGCGCCAGCAGCCCCGTGACTAGCGGGAGGGAAGAGACCCAGTACTTC.

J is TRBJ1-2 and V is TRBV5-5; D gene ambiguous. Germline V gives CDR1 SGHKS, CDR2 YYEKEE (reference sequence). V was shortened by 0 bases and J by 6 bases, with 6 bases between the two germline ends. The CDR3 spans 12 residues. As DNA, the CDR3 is TGTGCCAGCAGCTTGGGCGGGGATGGCTACACCTTC. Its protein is CASSLGGDGYTF.

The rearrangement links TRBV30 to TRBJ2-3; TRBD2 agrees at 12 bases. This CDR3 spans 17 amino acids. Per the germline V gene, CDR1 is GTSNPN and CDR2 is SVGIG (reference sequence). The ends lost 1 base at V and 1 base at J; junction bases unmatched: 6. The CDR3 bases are TGTGCCTGGAGTGGGGCTGGACTAGCGGGACGCACAGATACGCAGTATTTT. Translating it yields CAWSGAGLAGRTDTQYF. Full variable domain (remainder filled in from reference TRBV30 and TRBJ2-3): SQTIHQWPATLVQPVGSPLSLECTVEGTSNPNLYWYRQAAGRGLQLLFYSVGIGQISSEVPQNLSASRPQDRQFILSSKKLLLSDSGFYLCAWSGAGLAGRTDTQYFGPGTRLTVL.

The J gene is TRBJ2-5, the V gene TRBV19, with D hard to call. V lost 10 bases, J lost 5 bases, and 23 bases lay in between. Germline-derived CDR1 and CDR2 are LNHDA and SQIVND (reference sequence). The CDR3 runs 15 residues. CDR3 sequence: CANPKQLPKEETQYF. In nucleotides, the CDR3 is TGTGCCAATCCCAAGCAGCTACCCAAAGAGGAGACCCAGTACTTC.

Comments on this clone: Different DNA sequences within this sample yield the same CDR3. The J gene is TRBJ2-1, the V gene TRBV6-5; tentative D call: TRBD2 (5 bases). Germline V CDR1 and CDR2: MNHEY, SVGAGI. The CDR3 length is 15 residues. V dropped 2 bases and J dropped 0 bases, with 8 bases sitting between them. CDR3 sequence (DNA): TGTGCCAGCAGTTACACGGACTCCTCCTACAATGAGCAGTTCTTC. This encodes CASSYTDSSYNEQFF.

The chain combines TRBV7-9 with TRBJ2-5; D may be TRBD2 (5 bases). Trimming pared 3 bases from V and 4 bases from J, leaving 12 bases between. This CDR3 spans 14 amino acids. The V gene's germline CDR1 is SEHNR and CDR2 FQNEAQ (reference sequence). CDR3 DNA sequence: TGTGCCAGCAGCTTCACTCTAGCACCAGAGACCCAGTACTTC. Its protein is CASSFTLAPETQYF.

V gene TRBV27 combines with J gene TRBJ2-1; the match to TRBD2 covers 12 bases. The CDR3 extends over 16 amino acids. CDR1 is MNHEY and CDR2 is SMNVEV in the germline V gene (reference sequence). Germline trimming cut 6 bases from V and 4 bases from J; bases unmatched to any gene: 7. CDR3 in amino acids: CASSILAGGIYNEQFF. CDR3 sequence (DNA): TGTGCCAGCAGCATTCTAGCGGGAGGGATTTACAATGAGCAGTTCTTC.

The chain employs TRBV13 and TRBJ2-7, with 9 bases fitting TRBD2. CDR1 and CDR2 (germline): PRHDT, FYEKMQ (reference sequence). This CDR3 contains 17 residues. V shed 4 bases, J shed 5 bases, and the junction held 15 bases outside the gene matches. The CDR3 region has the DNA TGTGCCAGCAGCTCCGATAGCGGGAGAGGGGCTCAGAACGAGCAGTACTTC. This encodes CASSSDSGRGAQNEQYF.

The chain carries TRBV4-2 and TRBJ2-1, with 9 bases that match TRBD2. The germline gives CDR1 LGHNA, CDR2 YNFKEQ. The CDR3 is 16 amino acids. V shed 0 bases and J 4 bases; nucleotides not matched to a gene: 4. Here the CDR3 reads CASSQDSSGAYNEQFF. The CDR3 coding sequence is TGTGCCAGCAGCCAAGATTCTAGCGGGGCATACAATGAGCAGTTCTTC.

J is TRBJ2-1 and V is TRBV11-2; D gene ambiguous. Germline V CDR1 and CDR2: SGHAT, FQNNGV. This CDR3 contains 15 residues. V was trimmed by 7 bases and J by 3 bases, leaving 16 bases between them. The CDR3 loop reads CASTFGRTVYNEQFF. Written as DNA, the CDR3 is TGTGCCAGCACCTTTGGACGCACCGTCTACAATGAGCAGTTCTTC.

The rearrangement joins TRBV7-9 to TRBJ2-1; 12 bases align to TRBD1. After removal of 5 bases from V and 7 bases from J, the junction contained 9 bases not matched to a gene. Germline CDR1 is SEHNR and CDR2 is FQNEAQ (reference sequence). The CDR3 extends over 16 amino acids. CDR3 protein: CASSGTGTGGRNEQFF. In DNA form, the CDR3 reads TGTGCCAGCAGCGGGACCGGGACAGGGGGCCGGAATGAGCAGTTCTTC.

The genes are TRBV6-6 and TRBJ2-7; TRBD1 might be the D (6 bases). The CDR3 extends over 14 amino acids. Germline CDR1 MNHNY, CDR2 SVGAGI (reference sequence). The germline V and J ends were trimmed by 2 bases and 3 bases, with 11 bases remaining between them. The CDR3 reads CASSYRGQYYEQYF. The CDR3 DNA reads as TGTGCCAGCAGTTACAGAGGACAGTACTACGAGCAGTACTTC.

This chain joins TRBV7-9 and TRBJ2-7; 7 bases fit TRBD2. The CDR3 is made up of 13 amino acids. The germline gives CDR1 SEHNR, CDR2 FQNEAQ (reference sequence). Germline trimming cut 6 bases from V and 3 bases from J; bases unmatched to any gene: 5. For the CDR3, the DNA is TGTGCCAGCAGTGGGGGAGGGGTCTACGAGCAGTACTTC. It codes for CASSGGGVYEQYF.

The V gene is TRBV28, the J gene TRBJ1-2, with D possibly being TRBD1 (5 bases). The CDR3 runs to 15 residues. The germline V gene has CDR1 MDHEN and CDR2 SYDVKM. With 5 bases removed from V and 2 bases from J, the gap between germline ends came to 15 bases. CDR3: CASSPPTRGNYGYTF. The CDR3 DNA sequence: TGTGCCAGCAGTCCCCCCACAAGGGGAAACTATGGCTACACCTTC.